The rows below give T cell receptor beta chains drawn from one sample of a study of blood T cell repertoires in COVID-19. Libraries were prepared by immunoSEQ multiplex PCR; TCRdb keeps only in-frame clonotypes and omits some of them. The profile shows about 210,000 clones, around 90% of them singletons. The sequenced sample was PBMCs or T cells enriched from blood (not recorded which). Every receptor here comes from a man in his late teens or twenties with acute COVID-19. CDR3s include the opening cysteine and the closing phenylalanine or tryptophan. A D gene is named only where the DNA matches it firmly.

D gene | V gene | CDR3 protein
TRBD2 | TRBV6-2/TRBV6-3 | CASSSGLADTDTQYF
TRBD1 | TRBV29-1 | CSEGTDYGYTF
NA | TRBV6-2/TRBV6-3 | CASSFGGELFF
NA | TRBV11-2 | CASSLSGTLRNNEQFF
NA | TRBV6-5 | CASSMDSYEQYF
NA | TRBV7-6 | CASSLASTTSNEQFF
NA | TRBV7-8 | CASSLDFRNTIYF
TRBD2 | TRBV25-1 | CASSQRLAGEVNEQFF
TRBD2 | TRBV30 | CAWDLGLAGTAYEQYF
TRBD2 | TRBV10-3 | CAIGPGTSGSYEQYF
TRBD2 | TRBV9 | CASSVTGGTPGELFF
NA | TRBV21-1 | CASSPPPGHLVAGGPFYEQFF
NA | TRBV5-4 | CASSLSQGLRSQETQYF
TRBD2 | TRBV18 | CASSRLTSPPNNEQFF
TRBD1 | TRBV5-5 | CASSSDRVNIQYF
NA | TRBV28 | CASTPLASDPGELFF